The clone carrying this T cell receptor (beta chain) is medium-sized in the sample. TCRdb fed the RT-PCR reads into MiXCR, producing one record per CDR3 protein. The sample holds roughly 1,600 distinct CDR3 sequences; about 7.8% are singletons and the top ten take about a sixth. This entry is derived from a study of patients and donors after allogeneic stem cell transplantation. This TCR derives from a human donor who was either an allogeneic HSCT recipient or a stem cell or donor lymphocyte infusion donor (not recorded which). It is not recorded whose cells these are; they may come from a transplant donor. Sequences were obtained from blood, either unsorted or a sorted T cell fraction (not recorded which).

CDR3 nucleotides: TGTGCCAGCAGCTTAGTGCAGGGGTGGAACAATGAGCAGTTCTTC. Translated: CASSLVQGWNNEQFF. The rearrangement joins TRBV7-2 to TRBJ2-1; the D gene is possibly TRBD1 (6 bases). The ends were cut back, 1 base at V and 5 bases at J, with 12 bases in the middle. CDR3 length equals 15 residues. Per germline, CDR1 SGHTA and CDR2 FQGNSA. Combining the CDR3 with reference TRBV7-2 and TRBJ2-1 gives the whole variable domain GAGVSQSPSNKVTEKGKDVELRCDPISGHTALYWYRQSLGQGLEFLIYFQGNSAPDKSGLPSDRFSAERTGGSVSTLTIQRTQQEDSAVYLCASSLVQGWNNEQFFGPGTRLTVL.